This T cell receptor beta chain originates from a study of CD8 T cells in Susac syndrome. The patients who served as multiple sclerosis controls were treatment-naive and had stable or active relapsing-remitting disease that fulfilled the revised McDonald criteria. Roughly 0.5 to 1 ug RNA was reverse transcribed with random hexamers. Each CDR3 protein is one row after TCRdb ran MiXCR on the immunoSEQ multiplex PCR reads. The data show some 200,000 distinct CDR3 sequences, with roughly 95% seen just once and roughly 0.094% held by the top ten. The CDR3 is 13 residues long. CDR1 LNHDA and CDR2 SQIVND come from the germline V gene (reference sequence). V lost 6 bases and J 6 bases, leaving 15 bases between the germline ends.

The chain has TRBV19 and TRBJ2-7; D is ambiguous. Sequencing was carried out using CD4+ T cells from PBMCs. This clonotype originated in a human donor with multiple sclerosis. In DNA form, the CDR3 reads TGTGCCAGTAGCCCTGGGTGGAATGCCGAGCAGTACTTC. Amino acids: CASSPGWNAEQYF.